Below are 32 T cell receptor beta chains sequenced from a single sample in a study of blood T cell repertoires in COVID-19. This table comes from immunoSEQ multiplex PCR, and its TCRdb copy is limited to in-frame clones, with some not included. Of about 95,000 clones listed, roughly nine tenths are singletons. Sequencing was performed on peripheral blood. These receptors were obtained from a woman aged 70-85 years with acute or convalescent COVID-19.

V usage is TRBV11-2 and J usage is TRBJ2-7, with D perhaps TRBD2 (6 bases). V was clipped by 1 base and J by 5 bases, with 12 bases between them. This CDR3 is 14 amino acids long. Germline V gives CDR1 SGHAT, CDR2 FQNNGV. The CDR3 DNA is TGTGCCAGCAGCTTAGTTGGAGGGAAAAACGAGCAGTACTTC. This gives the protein CASSLVGGKNEQYF. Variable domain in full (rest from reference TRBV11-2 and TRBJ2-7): EAGVAQSPRYKIIEKRQSVAFWCNPISGHATLYWYQQILGQGPKLLIQFQNNGVVDDSQLPKDRFSAERLKGVDSTLKIQPAKLEDSAVYLCASSLVGGKNEQYFGPGTRLTVT.

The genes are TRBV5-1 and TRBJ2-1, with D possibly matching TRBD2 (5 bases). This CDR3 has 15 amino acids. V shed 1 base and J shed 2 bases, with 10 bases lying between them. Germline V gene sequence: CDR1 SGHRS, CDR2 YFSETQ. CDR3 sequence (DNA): TGCGCCAGCAGCTTGCTAGCCAGAGCCTACAATGAGCAGTTCTTC. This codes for CASSLLARAYNEQFF. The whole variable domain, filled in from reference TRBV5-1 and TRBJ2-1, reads KAGVTQTPRYLIKTRGQQVTLSCSPISGHRSVSWYQQTPGQGLQFLFEYFSETQRNKGNFPGRFSGRQFSNSRSEMNVSTLELGDSALYLCASSLLARAYNEQFFGPGTRLTVL.

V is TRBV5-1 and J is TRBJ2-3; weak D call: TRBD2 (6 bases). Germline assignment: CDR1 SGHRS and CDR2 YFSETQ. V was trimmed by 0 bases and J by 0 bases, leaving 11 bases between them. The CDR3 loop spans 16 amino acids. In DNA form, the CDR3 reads TGCGCCAGCAGCTTGGGGGACTCATCTAGCACAGATACGCAGTATTTT. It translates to CASSLGDSSSTDTQYF.

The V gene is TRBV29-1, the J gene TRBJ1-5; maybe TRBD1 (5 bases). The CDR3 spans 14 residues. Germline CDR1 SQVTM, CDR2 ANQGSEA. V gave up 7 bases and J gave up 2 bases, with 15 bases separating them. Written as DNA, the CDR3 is TGCAGCGCCGCAGTGGGGGGGGGCAATCAGCCCCAGCATTTT. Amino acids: CSAAVGGGNQPQHF.

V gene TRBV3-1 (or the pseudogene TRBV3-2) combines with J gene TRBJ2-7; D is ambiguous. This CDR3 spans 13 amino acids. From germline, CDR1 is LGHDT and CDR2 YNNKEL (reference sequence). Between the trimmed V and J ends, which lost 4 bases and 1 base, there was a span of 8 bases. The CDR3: CASSPLLSYEQYF. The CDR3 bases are TGTGCCAGCAGCCCCCTATTATCCTACGAGCAGTACTTC.

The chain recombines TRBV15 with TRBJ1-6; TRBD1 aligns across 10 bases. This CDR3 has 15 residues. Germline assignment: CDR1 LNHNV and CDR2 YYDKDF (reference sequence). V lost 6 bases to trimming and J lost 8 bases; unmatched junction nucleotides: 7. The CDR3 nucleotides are TGTGCCACCAGGAGGACAGGACAGGGGGATTCACCCCTCCACTTT. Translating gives CATRRTGQGDSPLHF.

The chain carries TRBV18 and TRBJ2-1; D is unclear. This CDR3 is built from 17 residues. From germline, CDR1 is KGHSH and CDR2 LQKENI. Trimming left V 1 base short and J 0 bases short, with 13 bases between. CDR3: CASSPLFGSSSYNEQFF. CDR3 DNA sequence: TGTGCCAGCTCACCACTGTTTGGCTCTAGCTCCTACAATGAGCAGTTCTTC.

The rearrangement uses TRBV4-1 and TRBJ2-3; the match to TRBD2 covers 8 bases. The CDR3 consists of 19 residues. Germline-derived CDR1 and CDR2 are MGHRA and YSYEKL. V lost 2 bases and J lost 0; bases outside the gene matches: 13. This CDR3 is CASSQTTSGDTSSTDTQYF. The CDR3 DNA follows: TGCGCCAGCAGCCAAACAACTAGCGGTGACACCTCTAGCACAGATACGCAGTATTTT.

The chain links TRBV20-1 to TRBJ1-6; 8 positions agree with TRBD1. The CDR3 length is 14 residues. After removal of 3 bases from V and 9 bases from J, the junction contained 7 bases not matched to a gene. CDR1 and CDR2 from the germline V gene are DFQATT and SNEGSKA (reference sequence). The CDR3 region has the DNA TGCAGTGCTAGTGAAACAGGGGGAGGTTCACCCCTCCACTTT. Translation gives CSASETGGGSPLHF.

The CDR3 loop is CATSRDLATRSSPLHF. The CDR3 coding sequence is TGTGCCACCAGCAGAGACTTAGCCACTAGGAGCTCACCCCTCCACTTT. The chain joins TRBV15 to TRBJ1-6; no definite D call. CDR1 and CDR2 (germline): LNHNV, YYDKDF (reference sequence). The CDR3 contains 16 residues. V lost 0 bases, J lost 10 bases, and 16 bases lay in between.

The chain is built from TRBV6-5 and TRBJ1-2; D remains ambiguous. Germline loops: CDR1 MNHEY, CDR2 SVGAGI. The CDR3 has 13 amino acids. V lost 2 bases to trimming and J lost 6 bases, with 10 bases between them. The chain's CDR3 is CASSYGSNDGYTF. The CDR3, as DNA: TGTGCCAGCAGTTACGGCAGTAATGATGGCTACACCTTC.

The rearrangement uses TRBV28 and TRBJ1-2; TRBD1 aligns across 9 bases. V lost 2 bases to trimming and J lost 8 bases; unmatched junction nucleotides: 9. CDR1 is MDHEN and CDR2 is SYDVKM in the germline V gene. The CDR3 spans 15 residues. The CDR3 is CASSLLGTGPRGYTF. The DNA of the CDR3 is TGTGCCAGCAGTTTACTCGGGACAGGGCCACGGGGCTACACCTTC.

CDR3 in amino acids: CASSYLGAYTYGYTF. The CDR3 bases are TGTGCCAGCAGTTACTTGGGGGCCTACACCTATGGCTACACCTTC. The V call is TRBV6-2 or TRBV6-3, the J call TRBJ1-2, with D tentatively TRBD1 (6 bases). V shed 1 base and J shed 4 bases, with 13 bases lying between them. CDR1 and CDR2 (germline): MNHEY, SVGEGT. The CDR3 covers 15 residues.

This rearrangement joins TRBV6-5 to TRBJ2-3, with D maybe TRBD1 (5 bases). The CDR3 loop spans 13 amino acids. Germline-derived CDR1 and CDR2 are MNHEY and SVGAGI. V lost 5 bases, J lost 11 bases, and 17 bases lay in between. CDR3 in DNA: TGTGCCAGCAGTACAACAGGACCCCTAAGGCAGTATTTT. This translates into CASSTTGPLRQYF.

The CDR3 sequence: CASSPQGAGMDSPLHF. CDR3 in DNA: TGTGCCAGCTCACCACAGGGGGCAGGGATGGATTCACCCCTCCACTTT. The chain couples TRBV18 to TRBJ1-6; the match to TRBD1 covers 7 bases. Trimming removed 1 base from V and 8 bases from J; junction bases left unmatched: 8. The CDR3 covers 16 residues. Germline V gene data show CDR1 as KGHSH and CDR2 as LQKENI.

The CDR3 DNA is TGCGCCAGCAGCTTGGGGGTAGCGGGGATGGCAGAGACCCAGTACTTC. Translation gives CASSLGVAGMAETQYF. The rearrangement links TRBV5-1 to TRBJ2-5; 8 nucleotides align to TRBD2. Trimming at V came to 0 bases and at J to 4 bases, leaving 8 bases not matched to a gene. Germline V lookup: CDR1 SGHRS, CDR2 YFSETQ. CDR3 size: 16 residues.

The CDR3 here is CASSLGENSPLHF. CDR3 nucleotide sequence: TGTGCCAGCAGCTTAGGAGAGAATTCACCCCTCCACTTT. This chain uses TRBV7-9 with TRBJ1-6, with D uncertain. Between the trimmed V and J ends, which lost 1 base and 7 bases, there was a span of 5 bases. This CDR3 is 13 amino acids long. CDR1 and CDR2 (germline): SEHNR, FQNEAQ (reference sequence).

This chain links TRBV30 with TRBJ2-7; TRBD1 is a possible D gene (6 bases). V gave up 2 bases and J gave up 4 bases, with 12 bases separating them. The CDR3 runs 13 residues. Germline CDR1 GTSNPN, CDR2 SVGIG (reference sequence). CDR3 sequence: CAWSSTGTYEQYF. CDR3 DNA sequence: TGTGCCTGGAGTTCTACAGGGACATACGAGCAGTACTTC.

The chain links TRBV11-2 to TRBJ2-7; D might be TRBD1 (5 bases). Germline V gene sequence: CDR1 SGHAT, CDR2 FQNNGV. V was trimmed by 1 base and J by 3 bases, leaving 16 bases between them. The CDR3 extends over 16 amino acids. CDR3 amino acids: CASSLVVGATLYEQYF. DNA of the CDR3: TGTGCCAGCAGCTTAGTAGTAGGGGCTACCCTCTACGAGCAGTACTTC.

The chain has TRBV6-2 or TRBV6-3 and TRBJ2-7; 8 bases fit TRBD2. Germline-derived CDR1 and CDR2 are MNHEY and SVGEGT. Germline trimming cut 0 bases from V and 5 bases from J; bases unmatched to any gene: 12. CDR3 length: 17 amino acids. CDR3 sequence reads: CASSYSLTSGSFDEQYF. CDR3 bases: TGTGCCAGCAGTTACTCCTTAACGAGCGGGAGTTTCGACGAGCAGTACTTC.

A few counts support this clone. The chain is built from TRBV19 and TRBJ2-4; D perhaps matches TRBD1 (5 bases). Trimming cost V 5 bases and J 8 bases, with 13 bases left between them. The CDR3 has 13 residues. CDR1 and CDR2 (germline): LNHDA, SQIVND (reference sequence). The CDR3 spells CASSFQGPDIQYF. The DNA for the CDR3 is TGTGCCAGTAGTTTTCAGGGCCCCGACATTCAGTACTTC.

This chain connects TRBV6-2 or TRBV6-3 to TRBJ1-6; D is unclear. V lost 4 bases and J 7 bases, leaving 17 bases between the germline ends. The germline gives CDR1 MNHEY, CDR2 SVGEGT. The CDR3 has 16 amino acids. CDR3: CASSSPLRQENSPLHF. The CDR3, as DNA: TGTGCCAGCAGTTCCCCACTCCGCCAGGAAAATTCACCCCTCCACTTT.

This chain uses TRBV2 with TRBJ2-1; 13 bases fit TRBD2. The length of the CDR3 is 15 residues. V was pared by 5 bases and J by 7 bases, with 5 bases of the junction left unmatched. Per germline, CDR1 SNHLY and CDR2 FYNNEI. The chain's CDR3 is CASSLRTSGSNEQFF. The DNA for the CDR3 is TGTGCCAGCAGTCTTCGGACTAGCGGGAGTAATGAGCAGTTCTTC.

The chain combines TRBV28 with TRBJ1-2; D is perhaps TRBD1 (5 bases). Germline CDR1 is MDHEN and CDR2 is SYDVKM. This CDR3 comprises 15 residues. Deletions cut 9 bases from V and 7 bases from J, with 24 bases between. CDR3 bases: TGTGCCAGTACCACCGATCACAGGTTTTCTAGTGGCTACACCTTC. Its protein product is CASTTDHRFSSGYTF.

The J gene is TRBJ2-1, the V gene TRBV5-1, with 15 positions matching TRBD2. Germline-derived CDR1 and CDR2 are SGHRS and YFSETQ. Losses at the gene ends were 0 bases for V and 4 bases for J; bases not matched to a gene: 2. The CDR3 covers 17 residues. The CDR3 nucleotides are TGCGCCAGCAGCTTGGAAGGGACTAGCGGGGGGTACAATGAGCAGTTCTTC. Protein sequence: CASSLEGTSGGYNEQFF.

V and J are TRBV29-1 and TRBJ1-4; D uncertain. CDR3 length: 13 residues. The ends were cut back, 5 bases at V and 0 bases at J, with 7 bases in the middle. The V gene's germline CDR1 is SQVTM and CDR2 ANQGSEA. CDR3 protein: CSVMGATNEKLFF. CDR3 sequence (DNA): TGCAGCGTTATGGGAGCAACTAATGAAAAACTGTTTTTT.

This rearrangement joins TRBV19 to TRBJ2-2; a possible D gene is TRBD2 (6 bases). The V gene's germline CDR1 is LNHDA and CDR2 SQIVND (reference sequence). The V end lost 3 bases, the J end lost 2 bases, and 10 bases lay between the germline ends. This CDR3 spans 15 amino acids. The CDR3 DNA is TGTGCCAGTAGTATTCGGGGGATAAACACCGGGGAGCTGTTTTTT. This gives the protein CASSIRGINTGELFF.

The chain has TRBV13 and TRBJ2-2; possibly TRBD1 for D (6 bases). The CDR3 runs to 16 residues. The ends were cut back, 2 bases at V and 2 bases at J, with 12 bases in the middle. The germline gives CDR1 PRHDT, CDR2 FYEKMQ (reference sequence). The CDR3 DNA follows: TGTGCCAGCAGCTTAACCAGGGGTCAAAACACCGGGGAGCTGTTTTTT. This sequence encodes CASSLTRGQNTGELFF.

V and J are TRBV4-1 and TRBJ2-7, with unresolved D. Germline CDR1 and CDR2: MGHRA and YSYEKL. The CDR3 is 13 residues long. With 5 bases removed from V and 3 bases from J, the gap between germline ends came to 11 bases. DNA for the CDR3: TGCGCCAGCAGCTTAGCAGTAAACTACGAGCAGTACTTC. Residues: CASSLAVNYEQYF.

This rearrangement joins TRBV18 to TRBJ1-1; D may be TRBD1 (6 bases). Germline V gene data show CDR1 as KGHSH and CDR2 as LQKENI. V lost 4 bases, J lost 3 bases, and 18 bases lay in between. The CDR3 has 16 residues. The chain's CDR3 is CASSLTVGTPDTEAFF. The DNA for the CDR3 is TGTGCCAGCTCACTCACGGTGGGGACACCCGACACTGAAGCTTTCTTT.

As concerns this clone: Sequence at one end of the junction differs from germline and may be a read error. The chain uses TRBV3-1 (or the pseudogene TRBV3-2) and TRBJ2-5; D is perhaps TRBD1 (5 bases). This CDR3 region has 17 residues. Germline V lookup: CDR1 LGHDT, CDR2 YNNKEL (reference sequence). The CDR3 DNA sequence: TGTGCCAACAGCCAAAGGGGTGTCTTAGGCCCTCAAGAGACCCAGTACTTC. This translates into CANSQRGVLGPQETQYF.

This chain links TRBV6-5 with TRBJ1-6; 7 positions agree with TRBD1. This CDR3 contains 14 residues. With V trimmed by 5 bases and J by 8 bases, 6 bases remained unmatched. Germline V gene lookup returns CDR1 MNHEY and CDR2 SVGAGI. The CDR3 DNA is TGTGCCAGCAGTCGGGACAGCCCGGATTCACCCCTCCACTTT. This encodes CASSRDSPDSPLHF.